The clone carrying this T cell receptor (beta chain) was observed once. Its antigen remains unidentified. Assay version v3.0 of immunoSEQ was used, and it was run at survey level. Clones were read by immunoSEQ multiplex PCR, and TCRdb kept only the in-frame ones, dropping some. Among tens of thousands of clones listed, around 90% were seen once. Per the germline V gene, CDR1 is MNHEY and CDR2 is SMNVEV (reference sequence). The CDR3 loop spans 11 amino acids. Trimming stripped 4 bases from V and 7 bases from J, with 4 bases between. The sample comes from a study of long-term antiretroviral therapy in people with HIV. Overall study findings and caveats: CDR3 lengths in HIV samples spanned a narrower range than controls. Drawn between about 2004 and 2017, the blood was possibly obtained under older ART regimens.

The chain joins TRBV27 to TRBJ1-4, with unresolved D. The clonotype originates from a woman aged 18-35 years with HIV. Sequencing used unsorted PBMCs, obtained 1.8 years after starting antiretroviral therapy. The CDR3 bases are TGTGCCAGCAGTTCGGGTGAAAAACTGTTTTTT. Residues: CASSSGEKLFF.